This entry lists 26 T cell receptor beta chains sequenced from one sample in a study of T-cell reconstitution after alpha-beta-depleted transplantation in children. TCRbeta library preparation incorporated unique molecular identifiers. TCRdb reprocessed the PCR reads via MiXCR and lists one record per CDR3 protein. The table lists 700,000 to 950,000 distinct CDR3 sequences, approximately 15% of them singletons, with about 5% in the top ten. The source was PBMCs, mostly from graft donor cells, collected 360 days after TCRalphabeta/CD19-depleted stem cell transplant. Receptors were obtained from a male patient younger than 18 who had a stem cell transplant for acute lymphoblastic leukemia, so the T cells may come from the graft donor.

This chain links TRBV15 with TRBJ2-2; D gene ambiguous. Trimming pared 1 base from V and 3 bases from J, leaving 9 bases between. CDR3 size: 15 residues. Per the germline V gene, CDR1 is LNHNV and CDR2 is YYDKDF (reference sequence). DNA for the CDR3: TGTGCCACCAGCAGAGCTTCCACTGACACCGGGGAGCTGTTTTTT. It codes for CATSRASTDTGELFF.

The V gene is TRBV11-2, the J gene TRBJ2-7, with TRBD1 as a possible D gene (6 bases). Trimming pared 5 bases from V and 6 bases from J, leaving 23 bases between. The germline V gene has CDR1 SGHAT and CDR2 FQNNGV. CDR3 size: 16 residues. CDR3 DNA sequence: TGTGCCAGCAGCATTATCCAGACAGCCAGAGGGGGCGAGCAGTACTTC. This gives the protein CASSIIQTARGGEQYF.

This clonotype was detected only a few times. The gene calls are TRBV5-1 and TRBJ1-6; the match to TRBD1 covers 9 bases. After removal of 1 base from V and 7 bases from J, the junction contained 15 bases not matched to a gene. There are 19 residues in the CDR3. Germline CDR1 is SGHRS and CDR2 is YFSETQ. The CDR3 protein is CASSLWDRVIGGRNSPLHF. Here the CDR3 DNA reads TGCGCCAGCAGCTTGTGGGACAGGGTAATCGGTGGTCGAAATTCACCCCTCCACTTT.

The table lists this clonotype with a few counts. V gene TRBV15 combines with J gene TRBJ2-3; no reliable D call. The CDR3 extends over 13 amino acids. V gave up 3 bases and J gave up 2 bases, with 6 bases separating them. Per the germline V gene, CDR1 is LNHNV and CDR2 is YYDKDF (reference sequence). CDR3 in amino acids: CATSRFLTDTQYF. The DNA for the CDR3 is TGTGCCACCAGCAGGTTCCTCACAGATACGCAGTATTTT.

Concerning this clonotype itself: At one end the junction does not follow the germline gene, possibly because of a read error. V usage is TRBV29-1 and J usage is TRBJ2-1; D might be TRBD1 (6 bases). The CDR3 has 14 amino acids. Germline CDR1 and CDR2: SQVTM and ANQGSEA. CDR3 sequence reads: CSVETLLTQGSGVF. The CDR3 nucleotides read TGCAGCGTTGAGACCCTCCTCACACAGGGTTCTGGGGTCTTC.

The V call is TRBV7-9, the J call TRBJ2-7; perhaps TRBD2 as D (5 bases). Germline loops: CDR1 SEHNR, CDR2 FQNEAQ (reference sequence). The germline V and J ends were trimmed by 1 base and 1 base, with 8 bases remaining between them. The CDR3 is 14 residues long. CDR3 DNA: TGTGCCAGCAGCTTAGAACGGGATTCCTACGAGCAGTACTTC. It yields the protein CASSLERDSYEQYF.

V is TRBV7-8 and J is TRBJ1-2; possible D gene TRBD1, 5 bases. The CDR3 is 16 amino acids. Germline CDR1 and CDR2: SGHVS and FQNEAQ. V shed 5 bases and J shed 7 bases, with 23 bases lying between them. This chain's CDR3 is CASSPHQGGFRPGYTF. The CDR3 DNA sequence: TGTGCCAGCAGCCCTCACCAGGGCGGGTTTCGGCCTGGCTACACCTTC.

This clonotype occurred a few times. This chain connects TRBV6-5 to TRBJ1-1; D ambiguous. V lost 2 bases to trimming and J lost 0 bases, with 10 bases between them. Germline CDR1 and CDR2: MNHEY and SVGAGI. The CDR3 is made up of 15 amino acids. The CDR3 sequence is CASSYEAGMNTEAFF. The CDR3 DNA reads TGTGCCAGCAGTTACGAGGCGGGGATGAACACTGAAGCTTTCTTT.

Only a few counts were recorded for this clonotype. J is TRBJ2-7 and V is TRBV4-1; 9 bases map to TRBD1. Germline assignment: CDR1 MGHRA and CDR2 YSYEKL. Trimming removed 0 bases from V and 9 bases from J; junction bases left unmatched: 12. The CDR3 runs 16 residues. CDR3 coding DNA: TGCGCCAGCAGCCAAGATCAAGTAAGGGACAGGGACAGGCAGTACTTC. Translating it yields CASSQDQVRDRDRQYF.

The V gene is TRBV19, the J gene TRBJ2-2; D possibly corresponds to TRBD1 (6 bases). The ends were cut back, 3 bases at V and 7 bases at J, with 18 bases in the middle. This CDR3 has 16 amino acids. CDR1 LNHDA and CDR2 SQIVND come from the germline V gene (reference sequence). The CDR3 loop reads CASSIIVTGMGGELFF. The CDR3 nucleotides are TGTGCCAGTAGTATTATTGTCACAGGGATGGGCGGGGAGCTGTTTTTT. Full variable domain (remainder filled in from reference TRBV19 and TRBJ2-2): DGGITQSPKYLFRKEGQNVTLSCEQNLNHDAMYWYRQDPGQGLRLIYYSQIVNDFQKGDIAEGYSVSREKKESFPLTVTSAQKNPTAFYLCASSIIVTGMGGELFFGEGSRLTVL.

This clonotype turned up a few times. CDR3 sequence (DNA): TGTGCCAGCAGCTCAAGGGCTACAGGAATAGCCAAAAACATTCAGTACTTC. This sequence encodes CASSSRATGIAKNIQYF. This chain uses TRBV7-2 with TRBJ2-4; a possible D gene is TRBD1 (5 bases). The CDR3 is 17 amino acids. Trimming took 4 bases from V and 0 from J, leaving 16 bases between them. Germline-derived CDR1 and CDR2 are SGHTA and FQGNSA. Looking up the rest from reference TRBV7-2 and TRBJ2-4 gives the full variable domain: GAGVSQSPSNKVTEKGKDVELRCDPISGHTALYWYRQSLGQGLEFLIYFQGNSAPDKSGLPSDRFSAERTGGSVSTLTIQRTQQEDSAVYLCASSSRATGIAKNIQYFGAGTRLSVL.

V and J are TRBV7-9 and TRBJ2-2; 10 bases match TRBD2. Per germline, CDR1 SEHNR and CDR2 FQNEAQ (reference sequence). With 4 bases clipped from V and 2 bases from J, the junction kept 4 bases outside the gene matches. There are 16 residues in the CDR3. CDR3 amino acids: CASSSTSGINTGELFF. CDR3 bases: TGTGCCAGCAGCTCCACTAGCGGGATTAACACCGGGGAGCTGTTTTTT.

This clonotype was seen a few times. The chain employs TRBV15 and TRBJ2-6, with D hard to call. V gave up 0 bases and J gave up 2 bases, with 8 bases separating them. Germline values: CDR1 LNHNV, CDR2 YYDKDF (reference sequence). This CDR3 has 16 amino acids. CDR3 sequence reads: CATSRDLSTGANVLTF. Here the CDR3 DNA reads TGTGCCACCAGCAGAGATTTAAGTACTGGGGCCAACGTCCTGACTTTC.

The CDR3 loop is CASSVEGGNYNSPLHF. In DNA form, the CDR3 reads TGTGCCAGCAGCGTAGAAGGAGGAAATTATAATTCACCCCTCCACTTT. The chain couples TRBV9 to TRBJ1-6; D uncertain. Trimming removed 0 bases at V and 4 bases at J, with 11 bases between. The V gene's germline CDR1 is SGDLS and CDR2 YYNGEE. The CDR3 has 16 residues.

There are many counts of this clonotype. The chain joins TRBV12-3 or TRBV12-4 to TRBJ2-1; 10 nucleotides agree with TRBD2. The J segment lost 4 bases and the V segment lost 7 bases, leaving 7 bases of the junction unmatched. The CDR3 is 15 amino acids. The DNA of the CDR3 is TGTGCCAGCACCCCCCGGACTAGCGGTTACAATGAGCAGTTCTTC. This sequence encodes CASTPRTSGYNEQFF.

This clonotype was detected only a few times. The genes are TRBV5-1 and TRBJ1-5; D uncertain. Germline V gene lookup returns CDR1 SGHRS and CDR2 YFSETQ. The CDR3 runs 15 residues. V was cut by 2 bases and J by 6 bases, with 15 bases left in between. The CDR3 spells CASSLEWGFGQPQHF. The CDR3 bases are TGCGCCAGCAGCTTAGAGTGGGGATTTGGTCAGCCCCAGCATTTT.

J is TRBJ2-1 and V is TRBV29-1; possibly TRBD2 for D (5 bases). This CDR3 contains 14 residues. V shed 2 bases and J shed 2 bases, with 10 bases lying between them. Germline V gives CDR1 SQVTM, CDR2 ANQGSEA. DNA of the CDR3: TGCAGCGTTGAATCGACTACGACCTACAATGAGCAGTTCTTC. This translates into CSVESTTTYNEQFF.

This clonotype was seen only a few times. This chain uses TRBV5-1 with TRBJ2-7; no firm D call. V was trimmed by 1 base and J by 1 base, leaving 9 bases between them. From germline, CDR1 is SGHRS and CDR2 YFSETQ. The CDR3 is made up of 14 amino acids. The CDR3 reads CASSLSPNSYEQYF. CDR3 bases: TGCGCCAGCAGCTTGTCTCCCAATTCCTACGAGCAGTACTTC.

This chain uses TRBV12-3 or TRBV12-4 with TRBJ2-1; D remains ambiguous. Trimming pared 5 bases from V and 4 bases from J, leaving 12 bases between. The CDR3 is 14 residues long. This CDR3 reads CASSLSYGYNEQFF. CDR3 in DNA: TGTGCCAGCAGTCTGTCGTACGGATACAATGAGCAGTTCTTC.

The rearrangement links TRBV12-3 or TRBV12-4 to TRBJ2-1; the D gene is possibly TRBD2 (6 bases). V was pared by 8 bases and J by 5 bases, with 7 bases between. CDR3 length: 11 residues. The CDR3, as DNA: TGTGCCAGCCGGGAGCACAATGAGCAGTTCTTC. It encodes CASREHNEQFF.

This clonotype was observed a handful of times. The chain combines TRBV5-1 with TRBJ2-3; 7 bases fit TRBD2. The CDR3 is made up of 15 amino acids. Trimming took 1 base from V and 6 from J; bases not matched to a gene: 8. The germline V gene has CDR1 SGHRS and CDR2 YFSETQ. This CDR3 reads CASSLYLAGADTQYF. CDR3 sequence (DNA): TGCGCCAGCAGCTTGTACCTCGCGGGAGCCGATACGCAGTATTTT.

The chain recombines TRBV14 with TRBJ2-2; unclear D gene. Germline V lookup: CDR1 SGHDN, CDR2 FVKESK. The CDR3 consists of 13 residues. V dropped 2 bases and J dropped 7 bases, with 8 bases sitting between them. The CDR3: CASSQPDRGELFF. DNA of the CDR3: TGTGCCAGCAGCCAACCCGACCGCGGGGAGCTGTTTTTT.

In this sample, this clonotype turned up a few times. The chain combines TRBV5-6 with TRBJ2-1; a possible D gene is TRBD1 (5 bases). From germline, CDR1 is SGHDT and CDR2 YYEEEE. The germline V and J ends were trimmed by 0 bases and 0 bases, with 10 bases remaining between them. The CDR3 runs to 16 residues. The CDR3, as DNA: TGTGCCAGCAGCTTGGTCTACAGGAGCTCCTACAATGAGCAGTTCTTC. Its translation: CASSLVYRSSYNEQFF.

The chain uses TRBV5-1 and TRBJ2-1; the D is unclear. The V end lost 7 bases, the J end lost 8 bases, and 7 bases lay between the germline ends. CDR1 and CDR2 (germline): SGHRS, YFSETQ. The CDR3 runs 10 residues. CDR3 sequence (DNA): TGCGCCAGCCCCACGGATGAGCAGTTCTTC. Translating gives CASPTDEQFF.

This chain links TRBV7-3 with TRBJ2-1, with TRBD2 matching 9 bases. Trimming at V came to 1 base and at J to 5 bases, leaving 3 bases not matched to a gene. From germline, CDR1 is SGHTA and CDR2 FQGTGA. The CDR3 loop spans 15 amino acids. DNA for the CDR3: TGTGCCAGCAGCTTAATAGCTAGCGGGAACAATGAGCAGTTCTTC. Residues: CASSLIASGNNEQFF.

This clonotype was observed a few times. This chain joins TRBV7-9 and TRBJ2-7; unclear D gene. Germline assignment: CDR1 SEHNR and CDR2 FQNEAQ (reference sequence). Trimming left V 2 bases short and J 0 bases short, with 14 bases between. The length of the CDR3 is 16 residues. CDR3 loop: CASSLSLGPTSYEQYF. In nucleotides, the CDR3 is TGTGCCAGCAGCTTATCTCTAGGACCCACCTCCTACGAGCAGTACTTC.